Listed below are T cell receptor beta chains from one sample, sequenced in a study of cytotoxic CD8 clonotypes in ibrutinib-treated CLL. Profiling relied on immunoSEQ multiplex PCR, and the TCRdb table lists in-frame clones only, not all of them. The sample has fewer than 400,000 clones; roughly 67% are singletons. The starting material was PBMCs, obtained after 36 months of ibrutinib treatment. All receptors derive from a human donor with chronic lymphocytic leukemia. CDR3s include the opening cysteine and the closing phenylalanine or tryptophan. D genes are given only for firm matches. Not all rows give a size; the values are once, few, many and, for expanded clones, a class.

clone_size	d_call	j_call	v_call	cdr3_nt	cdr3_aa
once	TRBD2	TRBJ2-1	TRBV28	TGTGCCAGCAAGAAGCGGGAGAGGGTGTATGAGCAGTTCTTC	CASKKRERVYEQFF
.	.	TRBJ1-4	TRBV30	TGTGCCTGGAGTGTAAGCGGGCCAGGGAATAATGAAAAACTGTTTTTT	CAWSVSGPGNNEKLFF
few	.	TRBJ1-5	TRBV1	TGCACCAGCAGCCAGGAGGACAGGGGAAATCAGCCCCAGCATTTT	CTSSQEDRGNQPQHF
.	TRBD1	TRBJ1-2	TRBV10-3	TGTGCCATCAGTGGCTGGGGACAGGGAAACGGCTACACCTTC	CAISGWGQGNGYTF
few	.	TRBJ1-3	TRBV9	TGTGCCAGCAGCGTAGGAGGGGTTGGAAACACCATATATTTT	CASSVGGVGNTIYF
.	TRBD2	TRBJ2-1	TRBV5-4	TGTGCCAGCAGCTTGGGGACTAGCGGGTATGAGCAGTTCTTC	CASSLGTSGYEQFF
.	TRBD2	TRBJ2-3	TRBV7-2	TGTGCCAGCAGCTTTGGGACTAGCGACACAGATACGCAGTATTTT	CASSFGTSDTDTQYF
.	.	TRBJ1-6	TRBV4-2	TGTGCCAGCAGCCAAGATGGGCCCAAGATGGACTTTAATTCACCCCTCCACTTT	CASSQDGPKMDFNSPLHF
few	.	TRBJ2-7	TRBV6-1	TGTGCCAGCAGTGAAGGTGGGAGGACCACCTACGAGCAGTACTTC	CASSEGGRTTYEQYF
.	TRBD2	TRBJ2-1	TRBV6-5	TGTGCCAGCAGCCACTCGGGAGGTGAGCAGTTCTTC	CASSHSGGEQFF
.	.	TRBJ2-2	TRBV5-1	TGCGCCAGCAGCTTGGCCGCGGGGACGGGGGAGCTGTTTTTT	CASSLAAGTGELFF
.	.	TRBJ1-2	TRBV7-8	TGTGCCAGCAGCTTAGTGGGCAGGGCCGGCATTGGCGGCTATGGCTACACCTTC	CASSLVGRAGIGGYGYTF
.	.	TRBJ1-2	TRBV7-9	TGTGCCAGCAGCTTAGCCACGGGGGACTATGGCTACACCTTC	CASSLATGDYGYTF
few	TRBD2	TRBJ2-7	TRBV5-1	TGCGCCAGCATGGTTGCTAGCGGGGCGAGGGAGCAGTACTTC	CASMVASGAREQYF
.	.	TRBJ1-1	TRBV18	TGTGCCAGCTCACCACAACAAGACAGAAACACTGAAGCTTTCTTT	CASSPQQDRNTEAFF
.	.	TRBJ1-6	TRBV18	TGTGCCAGCTCACCTGAGGGTGAGTTCTCACCCCTCCACTTT	CASSPEGEFSPLHF
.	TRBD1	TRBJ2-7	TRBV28	TGTGCCAGCAGTGAATGGGGCCGACAGGGCGGGGAGCAGTACTTC	CASSEWGRQGGEQYF
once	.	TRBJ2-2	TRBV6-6	TGTGCCAGCACCCACGGGTTGTCAGGGGTGGGTCAGCTGTTTTTT	CASTHGLSGVGQLFF
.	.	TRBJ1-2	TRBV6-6	TGTGCCAGCAGTTACCCTCAGGGCGCGGACTATGGCTACACCTTC	CASSYPQGADYGYTF
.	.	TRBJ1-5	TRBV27	TGTGCCAGCAGTTCCGGCCGAGGCCAGCCCCAGCATTTT	CASSSGRGQPQHF
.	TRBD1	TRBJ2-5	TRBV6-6	TGTGCCAGCAGATCAGGGGGCCAAGAGACCCAGTACTTC	CASRSGGQETQYF
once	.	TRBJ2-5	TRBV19	TGTGCCAGTAGTATCAGGGGGGCCCAGTACTTC	CASSIRGAQYF
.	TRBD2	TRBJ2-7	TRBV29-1	TGCAGCGTTCGTCTAGCGGGGAAGTCCTACGAGCAGTACTTC	CSVRLAGKSYEQYF
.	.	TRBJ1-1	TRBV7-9	TGTGCCAGCAGCTTATTAGGGAGAGGAACTGAAGCTTTCTTT	CASSLLGRGTEAFF
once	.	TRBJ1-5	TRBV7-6	TGTGCCAGCAGCTCCGGGACCCGAGGTCAGCCCCAGCATTTT	CASSSGTRGQPQHF
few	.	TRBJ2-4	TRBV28	TGTGCCAGCAGCCCCGGGGGGCGACTACACAAAAACATTCAGTACTTC	CASSPGGRLHKNIQYF
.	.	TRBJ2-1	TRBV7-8	TGTGCCAGCAGCTTAGAGTCAGGACCGTGGGGTGAGCAGTTCTTC	CASSLESGPWGEQFF
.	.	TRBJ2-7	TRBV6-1	TGTGCCAGCAGTGAACGGCCCTGGCACGAGCAGTACTTC	CASSERPWHEQYF
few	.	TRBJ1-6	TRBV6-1	TGTGCCAGCAGATGGCGGCGGGATAATTCACCCCTCCACTTT	CASRWRRDNSPLHF
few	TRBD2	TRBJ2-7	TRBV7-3	TGTGCCAGCAGCTTACAGGGAGGGCCCTACGAGCAGTACTTC	CASSLQGGPYEQYF
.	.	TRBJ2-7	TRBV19	TGTGCCAGTAGTGCCCGCGGGACGGGGTCCTACGAGCAGTACTTC	CASSARGTGSYEQYF
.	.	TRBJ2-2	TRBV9	TGTGCCAGCACCCCGGGACTCCAAGTGAACACCGGGGAGCTGTTTTTT	CASTPGLQVNTGELFF
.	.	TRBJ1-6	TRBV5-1	TGCGCCAGCAGCTTGACACGGTTTTCACCCCTCCACTTT	CASSLTRFSPLHF
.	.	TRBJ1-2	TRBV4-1	TGCGCCAGCAGCCCACACCACACTGGGAGGGGAGGCTACACCTTC	CASSPHHTGRGGYTF
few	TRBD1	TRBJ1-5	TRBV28	TGTGCCAGCAGTCCCTACAGGGGAAGTCAGCCCCAGCATTTT	CASSPYRGSQPQHF
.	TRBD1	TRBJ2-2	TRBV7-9	TGTGCCAGCAGCAACCCCGGTCGGACAGGGAACACCGGGGAGCTGTTTTTT	CASSNPGRTGNTGELFF
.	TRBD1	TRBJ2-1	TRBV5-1	TGCGCCAGCAGCTCCAGGGGGAATGAGCAGTTCTTC	CASSSRGNEQFF
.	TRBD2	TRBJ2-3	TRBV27	TGTGCCAGCAGTCCCTGGACTAGCGGGGGGGCCAGTGGTACGCAGTATTTT	CASSPWTSGGASGTQYF
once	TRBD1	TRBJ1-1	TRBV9	TGTGCCAGCAGCGTAGGGCTTGGGACAGATTTTGAAGCTTTCTTT	CASSVGLGTDFEAFF
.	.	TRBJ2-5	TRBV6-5	TGTGCCAGCAGTTACTTGGACTTTCAAGAGACCCAGTACTTC	CASSYLDFQETQYF